Below are 28 T cell receptor beta chains sequenced from a single sample in a study of shared clonotypes between healthy human individuals. The data were produced by immunoSEQ multiplex PCR, yet TCRdb's version contains in-frame clones alone and is incomplete. The sample shows approximately 100,000 clones, approximately 70% of them seen only once. Input material: memory CD8+ T cells sorted from blood. This sample's subset: CD45RO+ cells pooled with CCR7-negative TemRA cells. The receptors originated from a woman between 25 and 40 years old in good health.

This clone appeared many times. The chain combines TRBV28 with TRBJ1-1; D not certain. The germline V gene encodes CDR1 MDHEN and CDR2 SYDVKM. The CDR3 sequence is 18 residues long. The V end was cut by 5 bases, the J end by 2 bases, with 24 bases between. The CDR3 DNA sequence: TGTGCCAGCAGTCTTGATGAGCGGCGGCCCTCAACTAACACTGAAGCTTTCTTT. It yields the protein CASSLDERRPSTNTEAFF.

The rearrangement uses TRBV25-1 and TRBJ1-1, with no clear D. CDR1 and CDR2 from the germline V gene are MGHDK and SYGVNS. CDR3 length equals 11 residues. V was shortened by 5 bases and J by 13 bases, with 14 bases between the two germline ends. The CDR3 nucleotides are TGTGCCAGCAGTTGGGCCGGTGGGTGTTTCTTT. Translated: CASSWAGGCFF.

The chain has TRBV28 and TRBJ1-4; TRBD1 matches 10 bases. The CDR3 has 15 residues. Germline assignment: CDR1 MDHEN and CDR2 SYDVKM. V was pared by 6 bases and J by 8 bases, with 9 bases of the junction left unmatched. CDR3 sequence: CASRTGTGDGEKLFF. CDR3 DNA: TGTGCCAGCAGAACCGGGACAGGGGACGGGGAAAAACTGTTTTTT.

V is TRBV10-3 and J is TRBJ2-1, with no clear D. CDR3 length: 12 amino acids. Trimming cost V 3 bases and J 10 bases, with 10 bases left between them. The germline CDR1 and CDR2 sequences are ENHRY and SYGVKD. The CDR3 loop is CAISDSRREQFF. The CDR3 DNA reads as TGTGCCATCAGTGACTCCCGGCGAGAGCAGTTCTTC.

This CDR3 reads CASSPGGYTEAFF. The DNA of the CDR3 is TGCGCCAGCAGCCCCGGAGGGTACACTGAAGCTTTCTTT. This chain connects TRBV4-1 to TRBJ1-1; D gene ambiguous. CDR3 length: 13 residues. V was shortened by 4 bases and J by 3 bases, with 9 bases between the two germline ends. Germline CDR1 reads MGHRA; CDR2 reads YSYEKL.

In its sample, this clone was seen a few times. This chain links TRBV6-5 with TRBJ2-1; TRBD1 matches at 8 bases. The germline V gene encodes CDR1 MNHEY and CDR2 SVGAGI. J lost 6 bases, V lost 7 bases, and 11 bases had no gene match. The CDR3 runs to 15 residues. The CDR3 region is CASTTGQEPLNEQFF. In DNA form, the CDR3 reads TGTGCCAGCACTACGGGACAGGAGCCCCTCAATGAGCAGTTCTTC.

This rearrangement joins TRBV27 to TRBJ2-3, with 8 positions matching TRBD1. With V trimmed by 1 base and J by 3 bases, 12 bases remained unmatched. This CDR3 has 18 amino acids. Germline values: CDR1 MNHEY, CDR2 SMNVEV (reference sequence). For the CDR3, the DNA is TGTGCCAGCAGTTTATATCCCCTTGACAGGGGAAGGACAGATACGCAGTATTTT. This translates into CASSLYPLDRGRTDTQYF.

V gene TRBV12-5 combines with J gene TRBJ1-5, with TRBD1 matching 10 bases. Germline V gives CDR1 LGHNT, CDR2 FRNRAP. The CDR3 runs 18 residues. The junction had 9 bases not matched to a gene; V was cut back by 0 bases and J by 4 bases. The CDR3 sequence is CASGLVLTAGQGNQPQHF. Written as DNA, the CDR3 is TGTGCTAGTGGTTTGGTACTAACCGCGGGACAGGGGAATCAGCCCCAGCATTTT.

This clone has a single count. Other DNA sequences in the same sample also yield this CDR3. CDR3 nucleotides: TGTGCCAGCAGCGTAGGTGGAGGCAGCGACGAGCAGTACTTC. It yields the protein CASSVGGGSDEQYF. V and J are TRBV9 and TRBJ2-5, with D perhaps matching TRBD2 (5 bases). The end of the DNA fits TRBJ2-7 better, so the J call may be wrong. The CDR3 has 14 residues. CDR1 SGDLS and CDR2 YYNGEE come from the germline V gene.

About this clone: The same CDR3 is also encoded by other DNA sequences in this sample. The chain links TRBV9 to TRBJ2-2; D remains unclear. V lost 2 bases and J 5 bases, leaving 7 bases between the germline ends. CDR1 and CDR2 from the germline V gene are SGDLS and YYNGEE. This CDR3 spans 13 amino acids. CDR3 DNA sequence: TGTGCCAGCAGCGTGCAAGGGACCGGGGAGCTGTTTTTT. It translates to CASSVQGTGELFF. The full variable domain, rest sourced from reference TRBV9 and TRBJ2-2, is DSGVTQTPKHLITATGQRVTLRCSPRSGDLSVYWYQQSLDQGLQFLIQYYNGEERAKGNILERFSAQQFPDLHSELNLSSLELGDSALYFCASSVQGTGELFFGEGSRLTVL.

The table lists this clone with a few counts. In the same sample, other DNA sequences code for this CDR3. J is TRBJ2-3 and V is TRBV6-4, with TRBD1 matching 8 bases. There are 13 residues in the CDR3. V gave up 5 bases and J gave up 5 bases; unmatched junction bases: 3. From germline, CDR1 is MRHNA and CDR2 SNTAGT. The CDR3 loop is CASSPGGEDTQYF. The CDR3 bases are TGTGCCAGCAGTCCAGGGGGCGAAGATACGCAGTATTTT.

This clone was counted only a few times. The gene calls are TRBV5-4 and TRBJ1-1; D might be TRBD1 (5 bases). Germline assignment: CDR1 SGHNT and CDR2 YYREEE (reference sequence). The CDR3 is 13 amino acids. V lost 2 bases and J 3 bases, leaving 8 bases between the germline ends. CDR3 amino acids: CASSLPGDTEAFF. CDR3 DNA: TGTGCCAGCAGCTTACCGGGGGACACTGAAGCTTTCTTT.

The genes are TRBV28 and TRBJ2-3; the match to TRBD2 covers 12 bases. With 5 bases clipped from V and 3 bases from J, the junction kept 3 bases outside the gene matches. The CDR3 covers 15 residues. Germline CDR1 and CDR2: MDHEN and SYDVKM. DNA of the CDR3: TGTGCCAGCAGTCGACTAGCGGGAGAAACAGATACGCAGTATTTT. Translation: CASSRLAGETDTQYF.

DNA of the CDR3: TGTGCCAGTGGGGGACAGGGGTCGAATCAGCCCCAGCATTTT. Residues: CASGGQGSNQPQHF. V gene TRBV19 combines with J gene TRBJ1-5, with 10 bases identical to TRBD1. The CDR3 has 14 residues. The germline CDR1 and CDR2 sequences are LNHDA and SQIVND (reference sequence). V trimming: 8 bases; J trimming: 4 bases; junction bases outside the gene matches: 5.

A word on this clone: This sequence may be a read error, since a much larger clone differs from it by one base. The chain uses TRBV7-3 and TRBJ2-7; TRBD1 matches at 8 bases. Germline V gene lookup returns CDR1 SGHTA and CDR2 FQGTGA. The CDR3 loop spans 13 amino acids. V was clipped by 6 bases and J by 2 bases; unmatched bases: 3. In DNA form, the CDR3 reads TGTGCCAGCAGTGAGGGACAGGCCTACGAGCAGTACTTC. Encoded protein: CASSEGQAYEQYF.

The rearrangement links TRBV7-8 to TRBJ1-2, with 8 bases fitting TRBD1. Germline V gives CDR1 SGHVS, CDR2 FQNEAQ. This CDR3 spans 13 amino acids. The V segment lost 5 bases and the J segment 7 bases; nucleotides outside the gene matches: 6. CDR3 DNA sequence: TGTGCCAGCAGCCCAAAGACAGGGGTTGGCTACACCTTC. Encoded protein: CASSPKTGVGYTF.

This clone is a singleton in its sample. V is TRBV5-1 and J is TRBJ1-1; no clear D. This CDR3 spans 13 amino acids. Per the germline V gene, CDR1 is SGHRS and CDR2 is YFSETQ. V gave up 7 bases and J gave up 1 base, with 11 bases separating them. This CDR3 is CASHRVGNTEAFF. The CDR3, as DNA: TGCGCCAGCCACCGAGTCGGGAACACTGAAGCTTTCTTT.

This clone was observed at least ten times. This rearrangement joins TRBV7-6 to TRBJ1-1; D perhaps matches TRBD1 (5 bases). With 2 bases removed from V and 1 base from J, the gap between germline ends came to 11 bases. In germline, CDR1 is SGHVS, CDR2 FNYEAQ. This CDR3 has 15 amino acids. In DNA, the CDR3 is TGTGCCAGCAGCTTAATAGGCCAGGGGAACACTGAAGCTTTCTTT. The encoded protein is CASSLIGQGNTEAFF.

The J gene is TRBJ2-7, the V gene TRBV18, with 7 bases aligning to TRBD2. The germline CDR1 and CDR2 sequences are KGHSH and LQKENI. This CDR3 has 16 residues. The ends lost 3 bases at V and 4 bases at J; junction bases unmatched: 12. CDR3 in amino acids: CASSPGLADLTYEQYF. CDR3 nucleotide sequence: TGTGCCAGCTCACCCGGGCTAGCGGACCTTACGTACGAGCAGTACTTC.

This clone was seen just once. The rearrangement joins TRBV19 to TRBJ2-7; perhaps TRBD2 as D (5 bases). This CDR3 contains 14 residues. V lost 2 bases and J lost 3, with 11 bases in between. Germline-derived CDR1 and CDR2 are LNHDA and SQIVND (reference sequence). The CDR3 DNA follows: TGTGCCAGTAGTATAATCGGGAATATCTACGAGCAGTACTTC. It translates to CASSIIGNIYEQYF.

The chain has TRBV10-3 and TRBJ2-2; TRBD1 matches at 7 bases. Germline CDR1 is ENHRY and CDR2 is SYGVKD. Trimming at V came to 10 bases and at J to 3 bases, leaving 8 bases not matched to a gene. The CDR3 is made up of 14 amino acids. The CDR3 region has the DNA TGTGCCACAAACCACAGGGGCTACACCGGGGAGCTGTTTTTT. Residues: CATNHRGYTGELFF.

The CDR3 bases are TGCGCCAGCAGCTCGGGACAGGAGAACACTGAAGCTTTCTTT. Its translation: CASSSGQENTEAFF. This chain uses TRBV5-1 with TRBJ1-1, with 8 bases that match TRBD1. CDR1 SGHRS and CDR2 YFSETQ come from the germline V gene. The ends lost 3 bases at V and 1 base at J; junction bases unmatched: 2. CDR3 length equals 14 residues.

This clone came up a few times. This chain links TRBV30 with TRBJ1-1; 7 bases fit TRBD1. The V gene's germline CDR1 is GTSNPN and CDR2 SVGIG (reference sequence). The CDR3 contains 13 residues. The junction had 8 bases not matched to a gene; V was cut back by 2 bases and J by 8 bases. The CDR3 is CAWSFDREFEAFF. The CDR3 region has the DNA TGTGCCTGGAGTTTCGACAGGGAGTTCGAAGCTTTCTTT.

The V call is TRBV6-1, the J call TRBJ2-7, with TRBD1 matching 8 bases. Germline V gene sequence: CDR1 MNHNS, CDR2 SASEGT. This CDR3 is built from 16 residues. J was trimmed by 7 bases and V by 0 bases; bases with no gene match: 11. Here the CDR3 DNA reads TGTGCCAGCAGTGAAGCGCGCGGACAGGGAGGTGGAGAGCAGTACTTC. It specifies CASSEARGQGGGEQYF.

V gene TRBV15 combines with J gene TRBJ1-5, with D possibly TRBD1 on 5 matching bases. The CDR3 spans 16 residues. With 4 bases removed from V and 9 bases from J, the gap between germline ends came to 22 bases. The V gene's germline CDR1 is LNHNV and CDR2 YYDKDF (reference sequence). The CDR3 bases are TGTGCCACCAGCATAGACCGAGACAGCCCCTCGAGGCCCCAGCATTTT. Protein sequence: CATSIDRDSPSRPQHF.

This rearrangement joins TRBV28 to TRBJ1-2, with 9 positions matching TRBD1. With V trimmed by 6 bases and J by 4 bases, 6 bases remained unmatched. This CDR3 region has 14 residues. Germline CDR1 and CDR2: MDHEN and SYDVKM. This chain's CDR3 is CASSGGTGSYGYTF. CDR3 DNA: TGTGCCAGCAGCGGAGGGACAGGGAGCTATGGCTACACCTTC.

Only a few counts were recorded for this clone. This chain connects TRBV21-1 to TRBJ1-1. TRBV21-1 counts as a pseudogene. CDR3 length: 16 amino acids. The CDR3 DNA sequence: TGTGCCAGCAGCTTCGTCCTGGGGGAGGGCATCTCTGAAGCTTTCTTT. Its translation is CASSFVLGEGISEAFF.

CDR3 DNA: TGTGCCAGCAGTTTTGGGACAGGGGTAACCGGGGAGCTGTTTTTT. Its translation is CASSFGTGVTGELFF. This chain uses TRBV27 with TRBJ2-2; 10 bases are shared with TRBD1. This CDR3 region has 15 residues. Germline V lookup: CDR1 MNHEY, CDR2 SMNVEV (reference sequence). V gave up 3 bases and J gave up 5 bases; unmatched junction bases: 3.